This is a list of T cell receptor beta chains from one sample in a study of T-cell memory formation after mild COVID-19. TCRdb analysed the 5' RACE reads with MiXCR anew, one entry per CDR3 protein. Of 550,000 to 700,000 distinct CDR3 sequences in the sample, more than 15% were seen once. Sample: PBMCs or a T cell subset sorted from them (not recorded which). The origin of the receptors is an adult woman who had mild COVID-19 (a few samples of this study predate the infection). Cell type and time point are not known. Each CDR3 is given with its conserved first and last residue. D genes are given only for firm matches. Clone sizes are given selectively: once, few, many, or a class where the clone is expanded.

d_gene: -
v_gene: TRBV11-3
j_gene: TRBJ2-7
abundance: few
CDR3aa: CASSPEGLGGEQYF
CDR3nt: TGTGCCAGCAGCCCGGAAGGGCTCGGGGGCGAGCAGTACTTC

d_gene: -
v_gene: TRBV27
j_gene: TRBJ2-7
abundance: -
CDR3aa: CASSHGGFDEQYF
CDR3nt: TGTGCCAGCAGTCACGGGGGCTTCGACGAGCAGTACTTC

d_gene: TRBD1
v_gene: TRBV20-1
j_gene: TRBJ2-7
abundance: -
CDR3aa: CSALQGALYEQYF
CDR3nt: TGCAGTGCACTACAGGGGGCTTTATACGAGCAGTACTTC

d_gene: -
v_gene: TRBV27
j_gene: TRBJ2-1
abundance: -
CDR3aa: CASSDSRAYNEQFF
CDR3nt: TGTGCCAGCAGTGACTCCCGGGCCTACAATGAGCAGTTCTTC

d_gene: TRBD1
v_gene: TRBV10-3
j_gene: TRBJ2-7
abundance: -
CDR3aa: CAISESGQGSHEQYF
CDR3nt: TGTGCCATCAGTGAGTCGGGACAGGGGTCCCACGAGCAGTACTTC

d_gene: TRBD2
v_gene: TRBV7-3
j_gene: TRBJ2-1
abundance: few
CDR3aa: CASSPTTSGINNEQFF
CDR3nt: TGTGCCAGCAGCCCGACGACTAGCGGGATCAACAATGAGCAGTTCTTC

d_gene: TRBD2
v_gene: TRBV5-1
j_gene: TRBJ2-1
abundance: few
CDR3aa: CASRGWSSGSSYNEQFF
CDR3nt: TGCGCCAGCAGAGGGTGGTCCAGCGGGAGCTCCTACAATGAGCAGTTCTTC

d_gene: -
v_gene: TRBV7-3
j_gene: TRBJ2-3
abundance: few
CDR3aa: CASSFTGVDTQYF
CDR3nt: TGTGCCAGCAGCTTTACGGGAGTGGATACGCAGTATTTT

d_gene: TRBD1
v_gene: TRBV11-3
j_gene: TRBJ1-1
abundance: -
CDR3aa: CASSLLDRGTEAFF
CDR3nt: TGTGCCAGCAGCTTACTGGACAGGGGTACTGAAGCTTTCTTT

d_gene: -
v_gene: TRBV3-1
j_gene: TRBJ1-1
abundance: many
CDR3aa: CASSQEPGMNTEAFF
CDR3nt: TGTGCCAGCAGCCAAGAACCAGGAATGAACACTGAAGCTTTCTTT

d_gene: TRBD2
v_gene: TRBV5-1
j_gene: TRBJ2-7
abundance: few
CDR3aa: CASSWGGLAGDEQYF
CDR3nt: TGCGCCAGCAGCTGGGGGGGACTAGCGGGAGATGAGCAGTACTTC

d_gene: -
v_gene: TRBV12-3/TRBV12-4
j_gene: TRBJ2-3
abundance: -
CDR3aa: CASSLATVPDTQYF
CDR3nt: TGTGCCAGCAGTTTAGCGACAGTTCCAGATACGCAGTATTTT

d_gene: TRBD1
v_gene: TRBV3-1
j_gene: TRBJ2-1
abundance: -
CDR3aa: CASSQLTGTGGPNEQFF
CDR3nt: TGTGCCAGCAGCCAACTAACAGGGACAGGGGGCCCCAATGAGCAGTTCTTC

d_gene: TRBD1
v_gene: TRBV29-1
j_gene: TRBJ1-2
abundance: -
CDR3aa: CSTVHGQGYGYTF
CDR3nt: TGCAGCACCGTGCACGGACAGGGGTATGGCTACACCTTC

d_gene: TRBD2
v_gene: TRBV7-2
j_gene: TRBJ2-7
abundance: -
CDR3aa: CASSWGEGSYEQYF
CDR3nt: TGTGCCAGCAGCTGGGGGGAGGGCTCCTACGAGCAGTACTTC

d_gene: TRBD2
v_gene: TRBV29-1
j_gene: TRBJ2-2
abundance: few
CDR3aa: CSVAVLAANTGELFF
CDR3nt: TGCAGCGTTGCGGTACTAGCGGCGAACACCGGGGAGCTGTTTTTT

d_gene: -
v_gene: TRBV24-1
j_gene: TRBJ2-4
abundance: few
CDR3aa: CATNGPGPAKNIQYF
CDR3nt: TGTGCCACCAATGGACCCGGTCCAGCCAAAAACATTCAGTACTTC

d_gene: TRBD1
v_gene: TRBV18
j_gene: TRBJ2-4
abundance: many
CDR3aa: CASSTRGQELAKNIQYF
CDR3nt: TGTGCCAGCTCAACACGGGGACAGGAGCTAGCCAAAAACATTCAGTACTTC

d_gene: -
v_gene: TRBV20-1
j_gene: TRBJ2-3
abundance: -
CDR3aa: CSASKSRGPESTDTQYF
CDR3nt: TGCAGTGCTAGTAAATCGCGGGGGCCGGAAAGCACAGATACGCAGTATTTT

d_gene: -
v_gene: TRBV15
j_gene: TRBJ2-3
abundance: medium-sized
CDR3aa: CATSRDRLGGAAFDTQYF
CDR3nt: TGTGCCACCAGCAGAGATCGATTAGGCGGGGCCGCATTTGATACGCAGTATTTT

d_gene: -
v_gene: TRBV6-5
j_gene: TRBJ1-1
abundance: few
CDR3aa: CASRVRPGTNTEAFF
CDR3nt: TGTGCCAGCAGAGTCCGGCCTGGGACCAACACTGAAGCTTTCTTT

d_gene: -
v_gene: TRBV5-6
j_gene: TRBJ2-5
abundance: -
CDR3aa: CASSFPADQETQYF
CDR3nt: TGTGCCAGCAGCTTTCCAGCAGACCAAGAGACCCAGTACTTC

d_gene: TRBD2
v_gene: TRBV29-1
j_gene: TRBJ2-1
abundance: few
CDR3aa: CSAWGGRYNEQFF
CDR3nt: TGCAGCGCCTGGGGCGGGAGGTACAATGAGCAGTTCTTC

d_gene: TRBD2
v_gene: TRBV19
j_gene: TRBJ2-2
abundance: few
CDR3aa: CASTQSGGVRKAGELFF
CDR3nt: TGTGCCAGTACGCAAAGCGGGGGGGTTCGGAAGGCCGGGGAGCTGTTTTTT

d_gene: -
v_gene: TRBV19
j_gene: TRBJ1-1
abundance: few
CDR3aa: CASSIAGSKAFF
CDR3nt: TGTGCCAGTAGTATCGCCGGGAGCAAGGCTTTCTTT

d_gene: -
v_gene: TRBV4-3
j_gene: TRBJ1-3
abundance: few
CDR3aa: CASSQGTGLDRGNTIYF
CDR3nt: TGCGCCAGCAGCCAGGGAACAGGTTTGGATAGGGGAAACACCATATATTTT

d_gene: -
v_gene: TRBV7-2
j_gene: TRBJ2-3
abundance: -
CDR3aa: CASSPSPEREGTDTQYF
CDR3nt: TGTGCCAGCAGCCCCTCCCCCGAGAGGGAAGGCACAGATACGCAGTATTTT

d_gene: TRBD2
v_gene: TRBV7-3
j_gene: TRBJ2-1
abundance: -
CDR3aa: CASSLTSGRASEQFF
CDR3nt: TGTGCCAGCAGCTTAACTAGCGGGAGGGCTAGTGAGCAGTTCTTC

d_gene: -
v_gene: TRBV7-3
j_gene: TRBJ2-3
abundance: -
CDR3aa: CASSLTLLARDTQYF
CDR3nt: TGTGCCAGCAGCCTAACCCTGCTAGCCCGAGATACGCAGTATTTT

d_gene: -
v_gene: TRBV5-6
j_gene: TRBJ1-1
abundance: -
CDR3aa: CASSFGRLYTEAFF
CDR3nt: TGTGCCAGCAGCTTTGGCAGGCTTTACACTGAAGCTTTCTTT

d_gene: -
v_gene: TRBV20-1
j_gene: TRBJ2-7
abundance: -
CDR3aa: CSARPDNREQYF
CDR3nt: TGCAGTGCTAGGCCCGACAATCGCGAGCAGTACTTC

d_gene: -
v_gene: TRBV7-8
j_gene: TRBJ2-5
abundance: -
CDR3aa: CASSGLRGGDRRYQETQYF
CDR3nt: TGTGCCAGCAGCGGGCTTCGGGGTGGTGACAGAAGGTACCAAGAGACCCAGTACTTC

d_gene: -
v_gene: TRBV12-3/TRBV12-4
j_gene: TRBJ2-4
abundance: -
CDR3aa: CASSSRDRRSF
CDR3nt: TGTGCCAGCAGTTCCCGGGACCGTCGCTCCTTC

d_gene: TRBD1
v_gene: TRBV7-2
j_gene: TRBJ1-3
abundance: few
CDR3aa: CASSPGTGRTGNTIYF
CDR3nt: TGTGCCAGCAGCCCTGGGACAGGGAGGACTGGAAACACCATATATTTT

d_gene: TRBD2
v_gene: TRBV7-8
j_gene: TRBJ2-7
abundance: few
CDR3aa: CASSLAWGGSYEQYF
CDR3nt: TGTGCCAGCAGCTTAGCGTGGGGGGGCTCCTACGAGCAGTACTTC